Shown below are 27 T cell receptor beta chains from a single sample sequenced in a study of T and B cells in COVID-19 patients. Multiplex PCR with BIOMED2 TRB-A/B primer pools amplified TRB rearrangements. In TCRdb, the multiplex PCR reads were re-called with MiXCR into one record per CDR3 protein. The data contain roughly 7,000 distinct CDR3 sequences, approximately 22% of them seen just once; the ten biggest clones take up approximately 4%. Each TRB amplification used roughly 230-550 ng of genomic DNA from blood. Input material: blood. All receptors derive from a human donor who had recovered from COVID-19.

This chain joins TRBV12-3 or TRBV12-4 and TRBJ1-1; 10 bases map to TRBD1. After removal of 3 bases from V and 6 bases from J, the junction contained 19 bases not matched to a gene. The CDR3 length is 19 residues. The CDR3 DNA is TGTGCCAGCAGTTTGGAAGACAGGGGGCCCTCCCGGAGGTGGGCTGAAGCTTTCTTT. Translating gives CASSLEDRGPSRRWAEAFF.

In its sample, this clonotype is medium-sized. The chain recombines TRBV5-5 with TRBJ2-7, with no clear D. This CDR3 spans 14 amino acids. Between the trimmed V and J ends, which lost 2 bases and 1 base, there was a span of 10 bases. Germline V gene lookup returns CDR1 SGHKS and CDR2 YYEKEE (reference sequence). The CDR3 loop is CASSFGPGSYEQYF. DNA of the CDR3: TGTGCCAGCAGCTTCGGACCGGGTTCCTACGAGCAGTACTTC.

This sequence joins TRBV20-1 and TRBJ1-1; D might be TRBD1 (5 bases). Deletions cut 0 bases from V and 0 bases from J, with 8 bases between. Per germline, CDR1 DFQATT and CDR2 SNEGSKA (reference sequence). The CDR3 extends over 14 amino acids. As DNA, the CDR3 is TGCAGTGCTAGAGATGGGGCAGTGAACACTGAAGCTTTCTTT. Translation gives CSARDGAVNTEAFF.

The CDR3 sequence is CASSLRGGEDIQYF. CDR3 nucleotide sequence: TGTGCCAGCAGCTTAAGGGGCGGGGAGGACATTCAGTACTTC. V and J are TRBV7-2 and TRBJ2-4; TRBD2 might be the D (6 bases). Germline CDR1 SGHTA, CDR2 FQGNSA. V was pared by 2 bases and J by 8 bases, with 13 bases between. The CDR3 is 14 amino acids.

This clonotype was seen only a few times. The chain is built from TRBV5-1 and TRBJ1-2, with 7 positions matching TRBD1. The V and J ends lost 5 bases and 0 bases, in that order; junction bases with no gene match: 7. The CDR3 has 15 residues. Germline V lookup: CDR1 SGHRS, CDR2 YFSETQ. This CDR3 reads CASRTGTASNYGYTF. The CDR3 DNA is TGCGCCAGCAGGACCGGGACAGCTTCTAACTATGGCTACACCTTC.

In its sample, this clonotype was seen many times. J is TRBJ1-1 and V is TRBV6-5; D unresolved. The germline gives CDR1 MNHEY, CDR2 SVGAGI. Trimming removed 0 bases from V and 2 bases from J, with 7 bases in between. The CDR3 contains 14 residues. CDR3 in amino acids: CASSYSTGNTEAFF. For the CDR3, the DNA is TGTGCCAGCAGTTACTCGACGGGTAACACTGAAGCTTTCTTT.

V usage is TRBV7-2 and J usage is TRBJ1-1, with D unclear. The V gene's germline CDR1 is SGHTA and CDR2 FQGNSA. Trimming removed 4 bases at V and 1 base at J, with 7 bases between. This CDR3 has 13 residues. The CDR3 loop is CASSSDQNTEAFF. In nucleotides, the CDR3 is TGTGCCAGCAGCTCAGACCAGAACACTGAAGCTTTCTTT.

In its sample, this clonotype ranks as medium-sized. V is TRBV27 and J is TRBJ2-5, with D perhaps TRBD2 (5 bases). In germline, CDR1 is MNHEY, CDR2 SMNVEV (reference sequence). This CDR3 region has 13 residues. Trimming stripped 0 bases from V and 6 bases from J, with 8 bases between. The CDR3: CASSLSGVKTQYF. The CDR3 bases are TGTGCCAGCAGTTTATCCGGGGTGAAGACCCAGTACTTC.

This clonotype qualifies as medium-sized. The chain employs TRBV10-3 and TRBJ2-7; TRBD2 matches 8 bases. In germline, CDR1 is ENHRY, CDR2 SYGVKD. Trimming cost V 5 bases and J 4 bases; bases outside gene matches: 10. This CDR3 region has 15 residues. CDR3 nucleotides: TGTGCCATCAGTTCCCTACGGGGGGGTGTGTACGAGCAGTACTTC. It encodes CAISSLRGGVYEQYF.

This clonotype was counted once. The CDR3 bases are TGTGCCAGCAGCCCACGGACGGCCTGGGCCTACAATGAGCAGTTCTTC. As protein: CASSPRTAWAYNEQFF. V usage is TRBV14 and J usage is TRBJ2-1; D is ambiguous. The CDR3 has 16 residues. The V end was cut by 4 bases, the J end by 2 bases, with 15 bases between. Germline V gene sequence: CDR1 SGHDN, CDR2 FVKESK.

The CDR3 spells CASSQGQGAENYGYTF. The CDR3 bases are TGCGCCAGCAGCCAAGGACAAGGAGCGGAAAACTATGGCTACACCTTC. The V and J genes are TRBV4-1 and TRBJ1-2; D ambiguous. This CDR3 spans 16 amino acids. Trimming shortened V by 1 base and J by 2 bases, and 14 bases separated the two germline ends. Germline V lookup: CDR1 MGHRA, CDR2 YSYEKL.

V and J are TRBV11-2 and TRBJ2-3, with D maybe TRBD1 (5 bases). Looked up from germline, CDR1 is SGHAT and CDR2 is FQNNGV. The ends were cut back, 3 bases at V and 2 bases at J, with 12 bases in the middle. This CDR3 spans 15 amino acids. The CDR3, as DNA: TGTGCCAGCAGCTTGGGGCTCGTATACACAGATACGCAGTATTTT. This sequence encodes CASSLGLVYTDTQYF. Full variable domain (missing parts from reference TRBV11-2 and TRBJ2-3): EAGVAQSPRYKIIEKRQSVAFWCNPISGHATLYWYQQILGQGPKLLIQFQNNGVVDDSQLPKDRFSAERLKGVDSTLKIQPAKLEDSAVYLCASSLGLVYTDTQYFGPGTRLTVL.

V and J are TRBV5-8 and TRBJ2-7; 7 nucleotides match TRBD1. From germline, CDR1 is SGHTS and CDR2 YDEGEE. Trimming cost V 1 base and J 0 bases; bases outside gene matches: 1. The CDR3 covers 14 residues. The CDR3 DNA is TGTGCCAGCAGCTTGTGGGACAGCTCCTACGAGCAGTACTTC. Translated: CASSLWDSSYEQYF.

This clonotype is labeled as medium-sized. V and J are TRBV5-6 and TRBJ1-2; D unresolved. In germline, CDR1 is SGHDT, CDR2 YYEEEE. The CDR3 length is 13 residues. Trimming took off 1 base at V and 0 bases at J, with 4 bases between the two ends. Here the CDR3 reads CASSLPANYGYTF. The CDR3 DNA reads TGTGCCAGCAGCTTGCCAGCTAACTATGGCTACACCTTC.

Judged by abundance, this clonotype is medium-sized (0.01 to 0.1%). This chain links TRBV6-5 with TRBJ2-7; 7 bases map to TRBD2. The V gene end was trimmed by 2 bases and the J gene end by 3 bases; junction bases not matched to a gene: 7. Germline V gives CDR1 MNHEY, CDR2 SVGAGI. The CDR3 runs 15 residues. The CDR3 DNA follows: TGTGCCAGCAGTTACAGGGACGGGGGGAACTACGAGCAGTACTTC. This translates into CASSYRDGGNYEQYF.

This clonotype was picked up many times. This chain joins TRBV27 and TRBJ1-2; 9 positions agree with TRBD1. Trimming removed 3 bases from V and 0 bases from J; junction bases left unmatched: 11. CDR1 is MNHEY, CDR2 SMNVEV, per germline (reference sequence). CDR3 length equals 18 residues. The CDR3 spells CASSFRYRGREANYGYTF. DNA for the CDR3: TGTGCCAGCAGTTTCCGCTACAGGGGGCGTGAGGCTAACTATGGCTACACCTTC.

This clonotype is classed as medium-sized. V is TRBV5-5 and J is TRBJ2-5; TRBD2 matches at 7 bases. The CDR3 runs 15 residues. V was clipped by 4 bases and J by 0 bases; unmatched bases: 6. Germline values: CDR1 SGHKS, CDR2 YYEKEE (reference sequence). CDR3 residues: CASSLYGTNQETQYF. Here the CDR3 DNA reads TGTGCCAGCAGCCTCTACGGGACTAACCAAGAGACCCAGTACTTC.

The V call is TRBV5-1, the J call TRBJ1-3, with D uncertain. The CDR3 has 15 residues. The ends were cut back, 2 bases at V and 0 bases at J, with 9 bases in the middle. Germline CDR1 SGHRS, CDR2 YFSETQ. The CDR3 sequence is CASSFDAISGNTIYF. The CDR3 DNA reads TGCGCCAGCAGCTTCGACGCTATCTCTGGAAACACCATATATTTT.

The CDR3 region is CASSWTTGGLGEKLFF. The CDR3 DNA follows: TGCGCCAGCAGCTGGACGACAGGGGGGTTAGGCGAAAAACTGTTTTTT. This chain connects TRBV5-1 to TRBJ1-4, with 9 bases matching TRBD1. In germline, CDR1 is SGHRS, CDR2 YFSETQ. The V and J ends lost 3 bases and 8 bases, in that order; junction bases with no gene match: 11. CDR3 length equals 16 residues.

By share, this clonotype counts as large. The rearrangement links TRBV29-1 to TRBJ2-1; possible D gene TRBD1, 6 bases. V was clipped by 4 bases and J by 6 bases, with 19 bases between them. This CDR3 contains 15 residues. CDR1 and CDR2 from the germline V gene are SQVTM and ANQGSEA. The CDR3 DNA reads as TGCAGCGTTGTGGGTGGCAGGGGTCCCCTCAATGAGCAGTTCTTC. This sequence encodes CSVVGGRGPLNEQFF.

In its sample, this clonotype ranks as medium-sized. V gene TRBV30 combines with J gene TRBJ1-2; no clear D. CDR3 length: 13 amino acids. The germline gives CDR1 GTSNPN, CDR2 SVGIG (reference sequence). Trimming took off 0 bases at V and 6 bases at J, with 11 bases between the two ends. The CDR3 here is CAWSVRKWDGYTF. For the CDR3, the DNA is TGTGCCTGGAGTGTACGTAAATGGGATGGCTACACCTTC.

The chain joins TRBV6-1 to TRBJ1-1, with 8 bases that match TRBD1. The CDR3 is 12 residues long. With V trimmed by 8 bases and J by 7 bases, 6 bases remained unmatched. The germline gives CDR1 MNHNS, CDR2 SASEGT. The CDR3 nucleotides read TGTGCCAGCGGGAGCAGGGGGCTTGAAGCTTTCTTT. Protein: CASGSRGLEAFF.

The chain links TRBV20-1 to TRBJ2-3; 9 bases map to TRBD2. Germline CDR1 is DFQATT and CDR2 is SNEGSKA (reference sequence). The CDR3 extends over 14 amino acids. The trim removed 6 bases at V and 3 bases at J, leaving 7 bases unmatched. CDR3 in amino acids: CSAEGRGGTDTQYF. The DNA of the CDR3 is TGCAGTGCGGAGGGGCGGGGGGGGACAGATACGCAGTATTTT.

A single count supports this clonotype. A much larger clone is a single base away; this may be a read error. The rearrangement joins TRBV6-5 to TRBJ1-3; D unclear. V was shortened by 4 bases and J by 0 bases, with 10 bases between the two germline ends. Germline V gene sequence: CDR1 MNHEY, CDR2 SVGAGI. The CDR3 length is 15 residues. The CDR3 is CASSFIGGSGNTIYF. For the CDR3, the DNA is TGTGCCAGCAGTTTCATCGGCGGCTCTGGAAACACCATATATTTT.

This clonotype was found once. The J gene is TRBJ2-1, the V gene TRBV7-4; 10 positions agree with TRBD2. This CDR3 region has 18 residues. CDR1 and CDR2 (germline): SGHVT, SQSDAQ. In nucleotides, the CDR3 is TGTGTCAGAAGCTTAGGGCTATTCAGCGGGGGGGCCAACAATGAGCAGTTCTTC. Protein: CVRSLGLFSGGANNEQFF.

This clonotype was seen just once. The DNA for the CDR3 is TGCGCCAGCAGCCAAAAAAATAGGCCATCTCCCTACGAGCAGTACTTC. As protein: CASSQKNRPSPYEQYF. The chain uses TRBV4-1 and TRBJ2-7, with D unresolved. Germline lookup yields CDR1 MGHRA and CDR2 YSYEKL. Trimming removed 2 bases from V and 2 bases from J, with 16 bases in between. This CDR3 is 16 amino acids long.

This clonotype showed up many times. J is TRBJ2-3 and V is TRBV24-1; D is possibly TRBD1 (5 bases). Germline loops: CDR1 KGHDR, CDR2 SFDVKD. V lost 4 bases and J lost 0, with 10 bases in between. The CDR3 spans 15 residues. The CDR3 DNA sequence: TGTGCCACCAGTGACCCTCGACAGAGCACAGATACGCAGTATTTT. It specifies CATSDPRQSTDTQYF.